This T cell receptor (beta chain) was recovered during a study of shared clonotypes between healthy human individuals (TCRdb year 2020). Context from the whole study: A couple of women and a few men aged 18 to 49 years were included in the cohort. Each donor's leukapheresis produced roughly between roughly 0.94 and 9.5 billion PBMCs. For each donor, CD4 naive and CD4 memory were each run on three plates, CD8 naive on two plates, and CD8 memory on one plate. To increase sequencing depth and limit assay-specific biases, TCR repertoire library preparation and sequencing were carried out by different laboratories using diverse techniques. To estimate repertoire size and how much clonotype sharing occurs between individuals, the study deeply sequenced the blood TCR repertoires of a handful of healthy adults. The paper as a whole reports these results and caveats: The small number of donors limited the genetic and exposure-history diversity represented. Sampling was restricted to blood, and TCR repertoires in tissues likely differ from the TCR repertoires found in blood. Sharing across several donors was observed for approximately 5% of naive CD4, around 3.5% of naive CD8, 2% to 2.5% of memory CD4, and around 0.42% of memory CD8 clonotypes. Incomplete sequencing was indicated by rarefaction of sorted-subset datasets, despite the large sequencing depth. Compared with non-shared clonotypes, the clonotypes found in all four sorted-subset donors had higher generation probabilities. Pairwise subsampling indicated that sequencing depth was expected to affect the degree of clonotype sharing among donors. Larger estimated clonotype richness was generally found for naive subsets than for memory subsets.

The donors were healthy, HIV-negative adults who had no recently reported acute infections or vaccinations. Every donor was a Caucasian adult residing in Nashville, Tennessee, USA. CD4+ T cells were enriched by magnetic negative selection, after which naive cells were positively selected on CD45RA and the negative fraction was taken as the memory subset. After blood collection by leukapheresis, PBMCs were isolated using Ficoll-Histopaque density gradient centrifugation and then cryopreserved in the vapor phase of liquid nitrogen. Purity and quantity of every magnetically sorted T cell population were checked by analytical flow cytometry. Genomic DNA was isolated from every sorted fraction and measured by UV absorbance on a Nanodrop 2000c. In this sample, this clone turned up once. The antigen it binds to is not known. Nothing much larger sits one base from this clone, and base qualities are not available.

Using the deep immunoSEQ assay, multiplex PCR amplified TCR CDR3 regions from genomic DNA. For each cell subset, the extracted genomic DNA was distributed evenly across all wells of several immunoSEQ 96-well plates, and each plate served as one replicate. For sorted subsets, each replicate PCR was loaded with 200 ng genomic DNA, equivalent to 32,000 or so T cell genomes. Purified libraries were measured with a Qubit 3.0 fluorometer, size-checked on a Bioanalyzer 2100, and measured again with the KAPA Library Quantification kit. Every immunoSEQ 96-well plate was sequenced on a dedicated single-read 150-cycle Illumina NextSeq 550 flow cell. Under the source paper's analysis protocol: Because only junctional sequences without quality scores were contained in the immunoSEQ output, filtering matching that applied to full-length reads could not be performed. To assign V/J genes and CDR3, sequences were annotated using PyIR, a Python wrapper for IgBLAST v1.9, with IMGT germline references. Reads with weak V/J assignments (E-value above 1e-6), missing CDR3, stop codons, out-of-frame junctions, or ambiguous translated residues were removed. A V3J clonotype was defined by an identical inferred V gene, J gene, and CDR3 amino acid sequence. The percentage overlap between two repertoires was calculated by dividing the number of shared unique clonotypes by the size of the smaller repertoire. Richness of each repertoire was evaluated using RTK rarefaction, the Chao1 estimator, and Recon v2.1 estimates of unobserved clonotypes. Generation probabilities for all TCRbeta clonotypes obtained by the gDNA method from a few donors were computed using OLGA. TCRdb carries this immuneACCESS record with in-frame sequences only. Its versions omit some clonotypes, under half of them owing to an unresolved V gene in the studies checked, with the rest unexplained. Clonal size and the V and J genes are those of that table, whereas D and trimming came from the DNA. For this sample the table gives 2.3 million or so clones, of which over 90% were detected only once. The top ten hold about 0.39% of the sample.

Taken from cysteine to phenylalanine, the CDR3 has 18 residues. CDR3 DNA is the only sequence kept; it has 54 bases, read in frame from the first base. V is shortened by 3 bases, J by 5 bases, and the region joining them spans 22 bases. Based on the germline V gene (reference sequence), the CDR1 and CDR2 sequences are LNHNV and YYDKDF. Recombination connected TRBV15 to TRBJ1-4; the best D guess is TRBD1, with 5 bases matching. Sequenced input: naive CD4+ T cells from PBMCs. The cell subset or site label corresponds to: CD45RA+ positively selected. This sequence originates from a man younger than 30 in good health. Some clones in this sample may be carry-over from other donors' samples. The DNA sequence is TGTGCCACCAGCAGGCCCTTGATGAAGCTGGAGGGGAATGAAAAACTGTTTTTT. This is translated as CATSRPLMKLEGNEKLFF.